This TCR beta chain derives from a study of blood T cell repertoires in COVID-19. The CDR3 is 13 amino acids. V was cut by 4 bases and J by 6 bases, with 9 bases left in between. The germline V gene encodes CDR1 MNHEY and CDR2 SMNVEV (reference sequence). Measured with immunoSEQ multiplex PCR; TCRdb has only the in-frame clones, and not every one. This sample has under 250,000 clones, with approximately 84% found just once. Seattle's cohort entered during active infection and was followed longitudinally. This clone appeared once. Sample: peripheral blood. The receptor comes from a man between 45 and 60 years old with COVID-19, enrolled during active disease. The V call is TRBV27, the J call TRBJ2-2, with no clear D. The CDR3, as DNA: TGTGCCAGCAGTTACCAGGATCCCGGGGAGCTGTTTTTT. It encodes CASSYQDPGELFF.